These 8 T cell receptor beta chains came from one sample sequenced in a study of blood T cell repertoires in COVID-19. Sequencing used immunoSEQ multiplex PCR; TCRdb keeps in-frame clones, though not all of them. The top ten hold around 9.5% of the sample, which has around 330,000 clones, approximately 91% seen once. Sequencing was carried out using PBMCs or T cells enriched from blood (not recorded which). The receptors come from a woman aged 40-49 years who had recovered from COVID-19.

CDR3 sequence reads: CATFCGRGGQTDTQYF. CDR3 sequence (DNA): TGTGCCACCTTTTGTGGGCGGGGGGGCCAGACAGATACGCAGTATTTT. The chain has TRBV24-1 and TRBJ2-3, with TRBD2 identical over 9 bases. The CDR3 is made up of 16 amino acids. J was trimmed by 3 bases and V by 9 bases; bases with no gene match: 12. Germline loops: CDR1 KGHDR, CDR2 SFDVKD.

The chain couples TRBV7-3 to TRBJ2-7; 8 bases are shared with TRBD2. After removal of 5 bases from V and 2 bases from J, the junction contained 5 bases not matched to a gene. CDR3 length: 14 amino acids. CDR1 and CDR2 from the germline V gene are SGHTA and FQGTGA. The CDR3: CASSPGGATYEQYF. Here the CDR3 DNA reads TGTGCCAGCAGCCCGGGGGGGGCAACCTACGAGCAGTACTTC.

V usage is TRBV7-9 and J usage is TRBJ1-6; 10 positions agree with TRBD1. Germline trimming cut 8 bases from V and 8 bases from J; bases unmatched to any gene: 6. CDR1 and CDR2 (germline): SEHNR, FQNEAQ (reference sequence). The CDR3 is 14 amino acids. In DNA form, the CDR3 reads TGTGCCAGCGGGGGGGACAGGGGAGATTCACCCCTCCACTTT. This gives the protein CASGGDRGDSPLHF.

The chain recombines TRBV21-1 with TRBJ2-7; TRBD2, as called in the table, went unchecked against the DNA. TRBV21-1 is listed as a pseudogene. The CDR3 sequence is 17 residues long. The CDR3 sequence: CASSKGPFPPNPYQQYF. Written as DNA, the CDR3 is TGTGCCAGCAGCAAAGGCCCCTTTCCTCCTAACCCCTACCAGCAGTACTTC.

Only a few counts were recorded for this clone. J is TRBJ2-7 and V is TRBV3-1 (or the pseudogene TRBV3-2), with D possibly TRBD2 on 6 matching bases. The CDR3 is 14 residues long. The V end lost 0 bases, the J end lost 2 bases, and 8 bases lay between the germline ends. Germline CDR1 reads LGHDT; CDR2 reads YNNKEL (reference sequence). CDR3 nucleotide sequence: TGTGCCAGCAGCCAAGAGGGGGGTACCTACGAGCAGTACTTC. Translation: CASSQEGGTYEQYF.

This clone was picked up a small number of times. The chain has TRBV14 and TRBJ1-3, with 7 bases aligning to TRBD1. With 0 bases clipped from V and 4 bases from J, the junction kept 6 bases outside the gene matches. CDR3 length: 16 amino acids. Per germline, CDR1 SGHDN and CDR2 FVKESK. The CDR3 DNA is TGTGCCAGCAGCCAAGATCCGACAGGGAGCGGAAACACCATATATTTT. Its translation is CASSQDPTGSGNTIYF.

This chain links TRBV14 with TRBJ2-1; D perhaps matches TRBD2 (5 bases). V lost 0 bases and J lost 15, with 18 bases in between. The CDR3 runs to 14 residues. From germline, CDR1 is SGHDN and CDR2 FVKESK. The CDR3: CASSQDRAGRPLFF. The CDR3 DNA follows: TGTGCCAGCAGCCAAGATCGGGCGGGCAGGCCACTGTTCTTC.

This clone has just a few counts. The chain carries TRBV7-2 and TRBJ2-1, with a tentative D call TRBD1 (5 bases). The CDR3 contains 14 residues. Looked up from germline, CDR1 is SGHTA and CDR2 is FQGNSA. V dropped 3 bases and J dropped 4 bases, with 10 bases sitting between them. The DNA of the CDR3 is TGTGCCAGCAGCTTGACAGACTTTTACAATGAGCAGTTCTTC. Its protein is CASSLTDFYNEQFF. The variable domain in full, with the rest retrieved from reference TRBV7-2 and TRBJ2-1, is GAGVSQSPSNKVTEKGKDVELRCDPISGHTALYWYRQSLGQGLEFLIYFQGNSAPDKSGLPSDRFSAERTGGSVSTLTIQRTQQEDSAVYLCASSLTDFYNEQFFGPGTRLTVL.